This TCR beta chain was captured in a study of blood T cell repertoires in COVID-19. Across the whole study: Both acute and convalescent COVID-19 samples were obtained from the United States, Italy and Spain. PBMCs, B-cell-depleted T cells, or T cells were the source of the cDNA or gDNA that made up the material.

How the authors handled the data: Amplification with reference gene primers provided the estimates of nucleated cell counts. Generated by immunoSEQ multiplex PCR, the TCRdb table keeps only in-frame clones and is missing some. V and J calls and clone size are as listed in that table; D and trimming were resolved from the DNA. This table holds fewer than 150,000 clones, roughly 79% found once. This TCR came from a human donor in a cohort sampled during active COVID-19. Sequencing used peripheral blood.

The CDR3 region has the DNA TGCGCCAGCACTCTGGAGTGGTCTGAGCAGTTCTTC. Amino acids: CASTLEWSEQFF. This chain links TRBV5-1 with TRBJ2-1; no clear D gene. V lost 6 bases, J lost 9 bases, and 13 bases lay in between. The germline gives CDR1 SGHRS, CDR2 YFSETQ. The CDR3 length is 12 residues. Full variable domain (rest looked up from reference TRBV5-1 and TRBJ2-1): KAGVTQTPRYLIKTRGQQVTLSCSPISGHRSVSWYQQTPGQGLQFLFEYFSETQRNKGNFPGRFSGRQFSNSRSEMNVSTLELGDSALYLCASTLEWSEQFFGPGTRLTVL.